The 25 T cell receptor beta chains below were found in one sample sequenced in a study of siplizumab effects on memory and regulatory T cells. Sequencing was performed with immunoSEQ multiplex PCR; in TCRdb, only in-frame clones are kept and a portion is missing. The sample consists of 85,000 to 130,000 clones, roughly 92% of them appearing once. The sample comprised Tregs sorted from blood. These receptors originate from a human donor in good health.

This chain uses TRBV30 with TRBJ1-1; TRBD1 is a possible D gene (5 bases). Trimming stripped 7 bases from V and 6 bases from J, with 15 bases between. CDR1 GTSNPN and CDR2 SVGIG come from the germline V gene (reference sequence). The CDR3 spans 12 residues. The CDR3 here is CAFSRETSEAFF. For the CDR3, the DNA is TGTGCCTTCTCCAGGGAAACTTCTGAAGCTTTCTTT.

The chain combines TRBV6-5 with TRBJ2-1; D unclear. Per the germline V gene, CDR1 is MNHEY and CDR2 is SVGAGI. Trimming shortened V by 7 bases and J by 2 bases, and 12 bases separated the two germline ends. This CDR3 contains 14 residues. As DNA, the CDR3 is TGTGCCAGCAAAAACAGCATTCCCTACAATGAGCAGTTCTTC. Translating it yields CASKNSIPYNEQFF.

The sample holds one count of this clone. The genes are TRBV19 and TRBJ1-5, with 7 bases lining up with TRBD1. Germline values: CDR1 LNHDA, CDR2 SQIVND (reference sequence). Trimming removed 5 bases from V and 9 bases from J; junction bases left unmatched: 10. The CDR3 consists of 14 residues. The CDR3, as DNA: TGTGCCAGTAGTGTGCAGGGGGGCCAACGGCCCCAGCATTTT. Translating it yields CASSVQGGQRPQHF.

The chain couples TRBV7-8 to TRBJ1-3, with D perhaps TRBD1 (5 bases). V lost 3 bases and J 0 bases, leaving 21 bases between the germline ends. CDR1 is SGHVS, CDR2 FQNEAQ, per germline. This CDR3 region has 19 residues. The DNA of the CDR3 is TGTGCCAGCAGCTTCCCAATGGGGAGACAGCCGAGCTCTGGAAACACCATATATTTT. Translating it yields CASSFPMGRQPSSGNTIYF.

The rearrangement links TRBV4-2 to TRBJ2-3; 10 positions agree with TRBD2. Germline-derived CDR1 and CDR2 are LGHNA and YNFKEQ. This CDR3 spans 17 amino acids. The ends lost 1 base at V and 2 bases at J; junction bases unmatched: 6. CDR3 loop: CASSQGIAGGPTDTQYF. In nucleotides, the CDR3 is TGTGCCAGCAGCCAAGGAATAGCGGGGGGCCCCACAGATACGCAGTATTTT.

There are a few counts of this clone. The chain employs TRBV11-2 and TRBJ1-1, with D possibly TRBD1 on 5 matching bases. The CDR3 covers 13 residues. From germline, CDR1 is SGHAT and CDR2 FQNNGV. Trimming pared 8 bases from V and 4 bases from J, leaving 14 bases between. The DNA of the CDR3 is TGTGCCAGCGGAGCGTGGGGCCGCACTGAAGCTTTCTTT. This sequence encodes CASGAWGRTEAFF.

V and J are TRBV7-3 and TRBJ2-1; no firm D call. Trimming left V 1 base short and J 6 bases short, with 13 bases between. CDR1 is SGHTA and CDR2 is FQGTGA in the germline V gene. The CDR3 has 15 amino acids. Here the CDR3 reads CASSLNGEAVNEQFF. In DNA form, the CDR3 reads TGTGCCAGCAGCTTAAACGGAGAGGCGGTCAATGAGCAGTTCTTC.

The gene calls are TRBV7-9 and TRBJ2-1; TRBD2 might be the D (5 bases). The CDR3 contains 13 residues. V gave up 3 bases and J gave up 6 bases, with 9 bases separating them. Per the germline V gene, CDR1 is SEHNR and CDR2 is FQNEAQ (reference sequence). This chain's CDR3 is CASSFWELNEQFF. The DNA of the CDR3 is TGTGCCAGCAGCTTTTGGGAGCTCAATGAGCAGTTCTTC. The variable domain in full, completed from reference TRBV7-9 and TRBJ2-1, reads DTGVSQNPRHKITKRGQNVTFRCDPISEHNRLYWYRQTLGQGPEFLTYFQNEAQLEKSRLLSDRFSAERPKGSFSTLEIQRTEQGDSAMYLCASSFWELNEQFFGPGTRLTVL.

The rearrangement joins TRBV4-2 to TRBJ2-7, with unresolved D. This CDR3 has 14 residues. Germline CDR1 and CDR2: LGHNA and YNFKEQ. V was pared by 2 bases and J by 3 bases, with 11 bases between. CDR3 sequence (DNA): TGTGCCAGCAGCCAAATTTCAGCAAGCTACGAGCAGTACTTC. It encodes CASSQISASYEQYF.

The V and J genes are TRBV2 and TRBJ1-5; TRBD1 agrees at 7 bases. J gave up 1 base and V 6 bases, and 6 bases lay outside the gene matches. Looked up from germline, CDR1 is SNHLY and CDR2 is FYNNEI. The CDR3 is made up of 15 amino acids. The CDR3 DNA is TGTGCCAGCAGCGGGACAGCAGCAAGCAATCAGCCCCAGCATTTT. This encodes CASSGTAASNQPQHF.

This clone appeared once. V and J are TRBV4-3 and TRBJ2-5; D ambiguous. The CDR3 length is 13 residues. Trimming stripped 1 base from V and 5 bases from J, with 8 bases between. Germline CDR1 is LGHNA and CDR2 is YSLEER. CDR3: CASSQAQVETQYF. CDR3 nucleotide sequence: TGCGCCAGCAGCCAAGCCCAAGTTGAGACCCAGTACTTC.

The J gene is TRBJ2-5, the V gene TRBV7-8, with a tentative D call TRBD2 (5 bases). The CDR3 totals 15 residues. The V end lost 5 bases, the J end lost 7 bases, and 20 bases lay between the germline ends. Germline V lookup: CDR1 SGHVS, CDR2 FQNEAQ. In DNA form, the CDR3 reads TGTGCCAGCAGCCCACACTACGGGGTGACGAGGACCCAGTACTTC. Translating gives CASSPHYGVTRTQYF. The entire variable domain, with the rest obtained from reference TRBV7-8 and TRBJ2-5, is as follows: GAGVSQSPRYKVAKRGQDVALRCDPISGHVSLFWYQQALGQGPEFLTYFQNEAQLDKSGLPSDRFFAERPEGSVSTLKIQRTQQEDSAVYLCASSPHYGVTRTQYFGPGTRLLVL.

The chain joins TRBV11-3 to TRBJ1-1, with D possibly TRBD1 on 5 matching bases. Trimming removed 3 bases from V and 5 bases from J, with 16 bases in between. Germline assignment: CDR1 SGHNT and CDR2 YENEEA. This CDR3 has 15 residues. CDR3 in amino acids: CASSFRTTGGTEAFF. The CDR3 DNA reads TGTGCCAGCAGCTTTAGGACAACCGGGGGAACTGAAGCTTTCTTT. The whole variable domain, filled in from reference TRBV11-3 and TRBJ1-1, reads EAGVVQSPRYKIIEKKQPVAFWCNPISGHNTLYWYLQNLGQGPELLIRYENEEAVDDSQLPKDRFSAERLKGVDSTLKIQPAELGDSAVYLCASSFRTTGGTEAFFGQGTRLTVV.

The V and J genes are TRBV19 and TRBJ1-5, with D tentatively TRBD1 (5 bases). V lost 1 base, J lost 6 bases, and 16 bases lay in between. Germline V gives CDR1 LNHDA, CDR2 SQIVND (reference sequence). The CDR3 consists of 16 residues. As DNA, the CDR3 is TGTGCCAGTAGTATAGGCGGGACCCTAAGAGGTCAGCCCCAGCATTTT. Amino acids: CASSIGGTLRGQPQHF.

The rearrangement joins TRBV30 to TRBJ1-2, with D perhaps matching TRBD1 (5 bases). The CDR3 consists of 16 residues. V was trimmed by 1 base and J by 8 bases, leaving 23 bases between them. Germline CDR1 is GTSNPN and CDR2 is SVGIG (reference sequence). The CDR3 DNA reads TGTGCCTGGAGTGACCATCCGGGACCTCGCCCGGGGGGCTACACCTTC. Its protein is CAWSDHPGPRPGGYTF.

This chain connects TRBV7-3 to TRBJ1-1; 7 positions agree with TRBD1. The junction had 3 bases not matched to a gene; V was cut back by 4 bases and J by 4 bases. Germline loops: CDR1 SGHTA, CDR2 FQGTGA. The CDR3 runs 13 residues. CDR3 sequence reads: CASSSYRGTEAFF. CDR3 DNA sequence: TGTGCCAGCAGCTCCTACAGGGGCACTGAAGCTTTCTTT. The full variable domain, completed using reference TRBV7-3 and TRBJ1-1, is GAGVSQTPSNKVTEKGKYVELRCDPISGHTALYWYRQSLGQGPEFLIYFQGTGAADDSGLPNDRFFAVRPEGSVSTLKIQRTERGDSAVYLCASSSYRGTEAFFGQGTRLTVV.

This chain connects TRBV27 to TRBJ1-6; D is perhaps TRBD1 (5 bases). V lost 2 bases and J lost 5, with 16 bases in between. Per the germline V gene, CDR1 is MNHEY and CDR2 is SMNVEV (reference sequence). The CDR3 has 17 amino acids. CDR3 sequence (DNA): TGTGCCAGCAGTTTAAGGGTCCCGGGGCGGAATAATTCACCCCTCCACTTT. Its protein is CASSLRVPGRNNSPLHF.

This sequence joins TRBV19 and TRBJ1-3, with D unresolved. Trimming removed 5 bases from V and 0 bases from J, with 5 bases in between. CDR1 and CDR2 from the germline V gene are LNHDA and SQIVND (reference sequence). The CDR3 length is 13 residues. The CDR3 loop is CASSFLSGNTIYF. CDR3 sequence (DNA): TGTGCCAGTAGTTTCCTCTCTGGAAACACCATATATTTT.

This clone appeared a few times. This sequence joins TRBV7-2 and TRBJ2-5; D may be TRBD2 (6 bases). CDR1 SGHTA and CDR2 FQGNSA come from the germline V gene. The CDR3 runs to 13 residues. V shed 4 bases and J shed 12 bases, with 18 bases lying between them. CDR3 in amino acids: CASSSGTAGREYF. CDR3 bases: TGTGCCAGCAGCTCCGGGACTGCCGGCCGGGAGTACTTC.

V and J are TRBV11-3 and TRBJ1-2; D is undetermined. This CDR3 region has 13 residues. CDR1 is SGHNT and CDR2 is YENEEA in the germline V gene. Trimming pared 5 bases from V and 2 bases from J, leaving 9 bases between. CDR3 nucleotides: TGTGCCAGCAGCCCAGGCGGAAACTATGGCTACACCTTC. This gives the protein CASSPGGNYGYTF. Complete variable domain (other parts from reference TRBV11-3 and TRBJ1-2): EAGVVQSPRYKIIEKKQPVAFWCNPISGHNTLYWYLQNLGQGPELLIRYENEEAVDDSQLPKDRFSAERLKGVDSTLKIQPAELGDSAVYLCASSPGGNYGYTFGSGTRLTVV.

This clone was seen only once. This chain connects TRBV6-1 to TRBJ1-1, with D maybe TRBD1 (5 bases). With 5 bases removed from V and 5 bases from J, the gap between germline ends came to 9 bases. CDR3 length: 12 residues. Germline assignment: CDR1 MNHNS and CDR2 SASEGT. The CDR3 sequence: CASSRQMTEAFF. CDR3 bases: TGTGCCAGCAGTCGACAGATGACTGAAGCTTTCTTT.

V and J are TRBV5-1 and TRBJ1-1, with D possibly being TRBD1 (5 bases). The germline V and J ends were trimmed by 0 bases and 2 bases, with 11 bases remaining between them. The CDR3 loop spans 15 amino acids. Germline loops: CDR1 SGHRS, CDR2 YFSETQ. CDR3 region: CASSLAWQGNTEAFF. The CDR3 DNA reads TGCGCCAGCAGCTTGGCCTGGCAGGGAAACACTGAAGCTTTCTTT.

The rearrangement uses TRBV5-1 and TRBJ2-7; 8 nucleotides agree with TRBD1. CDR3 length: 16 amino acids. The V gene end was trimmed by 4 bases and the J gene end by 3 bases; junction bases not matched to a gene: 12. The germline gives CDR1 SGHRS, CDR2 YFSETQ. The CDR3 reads CASSQIWSGQGYEQYF. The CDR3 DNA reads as TGCGCCAGCAGCCAAATTTGGAGCGGACAGGGCTACGAGCAGTACTTC.

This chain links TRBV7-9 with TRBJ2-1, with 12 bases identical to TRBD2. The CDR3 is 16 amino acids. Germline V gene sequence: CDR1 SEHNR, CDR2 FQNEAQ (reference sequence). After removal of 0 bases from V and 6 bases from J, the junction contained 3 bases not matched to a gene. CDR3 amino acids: CASSLARLAGVNEQFF. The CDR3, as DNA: TGTGCCAGCAGCTTAGCCAGACTAGCGGGAGTCAATGAGCAGTTCTTC.

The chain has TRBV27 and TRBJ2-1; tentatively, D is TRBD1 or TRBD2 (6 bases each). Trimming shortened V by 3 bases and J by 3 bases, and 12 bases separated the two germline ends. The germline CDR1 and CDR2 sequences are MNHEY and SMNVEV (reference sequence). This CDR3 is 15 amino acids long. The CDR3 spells CASSFEAGHYNEQFF. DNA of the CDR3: TGTGCCAGCAGTTTTGAGGCGGGACACTACAATGAGCAGTTCTTC.